A single T cell receptor (beta chain) is shown here with its context. The antigen is unknown. Mismatch with germline at one junction end may stem from a read error. This sample is drawn from a study of blood T cells in healthy people across ages. The CDR3 runs 17 residues. Germline V gene data show CDR1 as SGHRS and CDR2 as YFSETQ. The authors drew around 9.3 milliliters of peripheral blood from each donor. Study-level results: Estimated diversity across one million T cells was deemed an underestimate. The fall in TCR beta diversity per million T cells was roughly linear with age. Whereas aged donors had fewer naive CD4+ cells, long-lived donors had more of them and higher diversity.

Alongside a J-beta primer mix, a sample-barcoded 5' primer served in a second PCR lasting about 7 to 12 cycles. One entry per CDR3 protein, called by TCRdb with MiXCR from the 5' RACE reads. This table holds about 1.7 million distinct CDR3 sequences, 28% found once. The receptor's source is a woman between 25 and 40 years old in good health. Input material: blood. The chain uses TRBV5-1 and TRBJ2-3, with a weak D call TRBD2 (6 bases). CDR3 region: CAGSSNLAGLNTDTQYF. CDR3 coding DNA: TGCGCCGGCAGCTCTAACCTGGCGGGGCTTAACACAGATACGCAGTATTTT.